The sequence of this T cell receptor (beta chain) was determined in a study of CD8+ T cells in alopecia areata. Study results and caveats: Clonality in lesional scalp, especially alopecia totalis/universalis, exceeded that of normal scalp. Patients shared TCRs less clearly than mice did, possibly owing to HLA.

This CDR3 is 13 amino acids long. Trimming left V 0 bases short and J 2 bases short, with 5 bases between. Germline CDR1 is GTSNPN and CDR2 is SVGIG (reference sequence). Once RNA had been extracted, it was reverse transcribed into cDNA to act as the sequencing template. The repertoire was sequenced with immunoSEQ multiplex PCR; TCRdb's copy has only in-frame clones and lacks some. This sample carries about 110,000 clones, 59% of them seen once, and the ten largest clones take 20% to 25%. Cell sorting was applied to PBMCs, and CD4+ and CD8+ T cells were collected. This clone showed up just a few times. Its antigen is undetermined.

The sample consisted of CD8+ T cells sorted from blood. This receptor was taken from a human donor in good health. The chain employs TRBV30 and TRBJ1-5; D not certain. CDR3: CAWSVDGNQPQHF. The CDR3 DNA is TGTGCCTGGAGTGTAGACGGCAATCAGCCCCAGCATTTT. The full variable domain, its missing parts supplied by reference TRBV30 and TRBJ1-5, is SQTIHQWPATLVQPVGSPLSLECTVEGTSNPNLYWYRQAAGRGLQLLFYSVGIGQISSEVPQNLSASRPQDRQFILSSKKLLLSDSGFYLCAWSVDGNQPQHFGDGTRLSIL.